The entry below gives a single TCR beta chain sequence along with its context. Germline trimming cut 5 bases from V and 0 bases from J; bases unmatched to any gene: 5. This CDR3 has 16 amino acids. Germline values: CDR1 MGHRA, CDR2 YSYEKL. This record comes from a study of blood T cell repertoires in COVID-19. For the study at large: Collection of acute and convalescent COVID-19 samples took place in the United States, Italy and Spain.

Per the original methods: Estimation of nucleated cell counts was performed using reference gene primer amplification. Clones were read by immunoSEQ multiplex PCR, and TCRdb kept only the in-frame ones, dropping some. That table gives V, J and clone size, and the DNA gave D and trimming. The sample includes about 80,000 clones, more than 65% of them seen just once. Sample: peripheral blood. The chain combines TRBV4-1 with TRBJ1-4, with 8 nucleotides matching TRBD1. The receptor was derived from a man older than 75 with acute or convalescent COVID-19. Written as DNA, the CDR3 is TGCGCCAGCAGCGTTGGACAGGGCGCAACTAATGAAAAACTGTTTTTT. Translating gives CASSVGQGATNEKLFF.